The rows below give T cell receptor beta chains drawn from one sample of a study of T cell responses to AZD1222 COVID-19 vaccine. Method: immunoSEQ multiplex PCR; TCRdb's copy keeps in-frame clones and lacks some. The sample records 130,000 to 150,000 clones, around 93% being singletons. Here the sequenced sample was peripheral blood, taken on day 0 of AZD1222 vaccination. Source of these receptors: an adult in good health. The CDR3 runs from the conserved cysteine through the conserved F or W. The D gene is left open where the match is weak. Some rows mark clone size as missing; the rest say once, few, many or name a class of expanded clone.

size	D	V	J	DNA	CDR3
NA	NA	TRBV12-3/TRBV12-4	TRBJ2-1	TGTGCCAGCACCATAACTAGTAATGAGCAGTTCTTC	CASTITSNEQFF
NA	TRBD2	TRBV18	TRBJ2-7	TGTGCCAGCTCAACCTCTAGCGGGAGCGGAACCTACGAGCAGTACTTC	CASSTSSGSGTYEQYF
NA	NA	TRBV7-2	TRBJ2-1	TGTGCCAGCAGCTTGCGTGCCTCCTACAATGAGCAGTTCTTC	CASSLRASYNEQFF
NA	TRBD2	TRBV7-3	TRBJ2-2	TGTGCCAGCAGCTTAAGGCCCAGCGGGGCCGGGGAGCTGTTTTTT	CASSLRPSGAGELFF
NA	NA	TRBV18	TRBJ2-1	TGTGCCAGCTCACCACCGAAGTCCTACAATGAGCAGTTCTTC	CASSPPKSYNEQFF
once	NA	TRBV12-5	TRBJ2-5	TGTGCTAGTGGTTTGCCTCGGAGTTGGGCCCCACAAGAGACCCAGTACTTC	CASGLPRSWAPQETQYF
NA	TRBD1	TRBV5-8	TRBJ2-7	TGTGCCAGCAGCCTGGACAGGGCCTCCTACGAGCAGTACTTC	CASSLDRASYEQYF
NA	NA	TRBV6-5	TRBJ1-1	TGTGCCAGCCGAGGGTGGATGAACACTGAAGCTTTCTTT	CASRGWMNTEAFF
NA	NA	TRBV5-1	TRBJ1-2	TGCGCCAGCAGCCAGGAAGGGGACTATGGCTACACCTTC	CASSQEGDYGYTF
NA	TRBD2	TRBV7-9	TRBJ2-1	TGTGCCAGCAGCCCCCGCCGGGGAGCGGGAGTTATAAATGAGCAGTTCTTC	CASSPRRGAGVINEQFF
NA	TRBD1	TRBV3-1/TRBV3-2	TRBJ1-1	TGTGCCAGCAGCGGGAGGGGGCGCGGTACTGAAGCTTTCTTT	CASSGRGRGTEAFF
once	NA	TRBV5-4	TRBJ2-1	TGTGCCAGCAGCTTGGGGAGACTACTCCGATGGAATGAGCAGTTCTTC	CASSLGRLLRWNEQFF
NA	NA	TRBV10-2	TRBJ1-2	TGCGCCAGCAGTGAGGTTCAGGGAATGGACTATGGCTACACCTTC	CASSEVQGMDYGYTF
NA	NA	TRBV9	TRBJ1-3	TGTGCCAGCAGCGTACGGGGTTCTGGAAACACCATATATTTT	CASSVRGSGNTIYF
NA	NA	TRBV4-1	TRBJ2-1	TGCGCCAGCAGCCAAGTCAGGGGGGGCTCCTACAATGAGCAGTTCTTC	CASSQVRGGSYNEQFF
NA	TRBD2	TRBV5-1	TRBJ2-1	TGCGCCAGCAGCTTGGACCCGACTAGCGGGCCTTACAATGAGCAGTTCTTC	CASSLDPTSGPYNEQFF
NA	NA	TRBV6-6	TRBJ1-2	TGTGCCAGCAGTTACGAGAAGGGCCATGGCTACACCTTC	CASSYEKGHGYTF
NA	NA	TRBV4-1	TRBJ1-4	TGCGCCAGCAGCCTGATACCGGGCTCCGAAAAACTGTTTTTT	CASSLIPGSEKLFF
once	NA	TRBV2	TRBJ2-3	TGTGCCAGCAGTCCCAGGACCACAGATACGCAGTATTTT	CASSPRTTDTQYF
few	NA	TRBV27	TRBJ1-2	TGTGCCAGCAGTTTGGGCCGGAACTATGGCTACACCTTC	CASSLGRNYGYTF
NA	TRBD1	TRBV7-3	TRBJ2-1	TGTGCCAGCAGTCTCGGACAGGGGGCCTCTTTATACAATGAGCAGTTCTTC	CASSLGQGASLYNEQFF
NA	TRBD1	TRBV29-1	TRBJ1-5	TGCAGCGTAGCAGGGGGCGCGGGGCAGCCCCAGCATTTT	CSVAGGAGQPQHF
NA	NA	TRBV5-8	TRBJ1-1	TGTGCCAGCAGCTTTAACAGTTACCGAAATGGGGGTGAAGCTTTCTTT	CASSFNSYRNGGEAFF
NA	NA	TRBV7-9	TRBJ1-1	TGTGCCAGCAGCTTCACAGGGTTGAGTGAAGCTTTCTTT	CASSFTGLSEAFF
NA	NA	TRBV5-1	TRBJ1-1	TGCGCCAGCAGCTCGCCCGAGAACAGGGTGGGCACTGAAGCTTTCTTT	CASSSPENRVGTEAFF
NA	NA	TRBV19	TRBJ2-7	TGCGGATCCGTCCAGACCTTCCTGAAAGGCTACGAGCAGTACTTC	CGSVQTFLKGYEQYF
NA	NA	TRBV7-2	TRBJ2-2	TGTGCCAGCAGCTTCCTTTTAGGCCCGACCGGGGAGCTGTTTTTT	CASSFLLGPTGELFF
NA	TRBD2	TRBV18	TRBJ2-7	TGTGCCAGCTCACCCGTAGGAGCGGGAGGGTCTTACGAGCAGTACTTC	CASSPVGAGGSYEQYF
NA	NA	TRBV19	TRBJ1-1	TGTGCCAGTAGTATAGACTATCTTTCGGGGGAACATGCTGAAGCTTTCTTT	CASSIDYLSGEHAEAFF
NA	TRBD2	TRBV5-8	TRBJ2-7	TGTGCCAACCCTGGACTGACTAGCTGGGCCTACGAGCAGTACTTC	CANPGLTSWAYEQYF
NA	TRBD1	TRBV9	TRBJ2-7	TGTGCCAGCAGCTCTGACCGGGACAGGGGGTACGAGCAGTACTTC	CASSSDRDRGYEQYF
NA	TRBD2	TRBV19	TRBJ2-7	TGTGCCAGTACAAAAATTCCCGGACTAGCAATCTACGAGCAGTACTTC	CASTKIPGLAIYEQYF
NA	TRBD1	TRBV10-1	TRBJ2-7	TGCGCCAGGGGGACAGCCCACGAGCAGTACTTC	CARGTAHEQYF
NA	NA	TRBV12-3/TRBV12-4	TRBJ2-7	TGTGCCAGCGGCTTGGAGGGGACCTACGAGCAGTACTTC	CASGLEGTYEQYF
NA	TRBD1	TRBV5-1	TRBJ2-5	TGCGCCAGCAGTATTGGGACAGGGATAGGAGAGACCCAGTACTTC	CASSIGTGIGETQYF
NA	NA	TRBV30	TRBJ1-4	TGTGCCTGGAGTGGCCGGGGAAACGAAAAACTGTTTTTT	CAWSGRGNEKLFF
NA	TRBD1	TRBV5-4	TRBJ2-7	TGTGCCAGCAGCTTTAGGGGACAGGGGACCCACGAGCAGTACTTC	CASSFRGQGTHEQYF
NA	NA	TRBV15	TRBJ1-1	TGTGCCACCAGCAGGTCCCCCGGAGGGGCGAACACTGAAGCTTTCTTT	CATSRSPGGANTEAFF
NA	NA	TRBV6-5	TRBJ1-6	TGTGCCAGCAGTTCCCTCGGAAAAGGGGATTCACCCCTCCACTTT	CASSSLGKGDSPLHF
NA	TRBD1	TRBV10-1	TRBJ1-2	TGCGCCAGCAGTGCCGGGACAGGGCCCTATGGCTACACCTTC	CASSAGTGPYGYTF
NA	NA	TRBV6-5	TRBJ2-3	TGTGCCAGCAGTTATGAGGGGGGAGTCACAGATACGCAGTATTTT	CASSYEGGVTDTQYF
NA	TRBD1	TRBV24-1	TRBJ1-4	TGTGCCACCAGTCCCCGGGGACAGCGGAGCGGAAAACTGTTTTTT	CATSPRGQRSGKLFF
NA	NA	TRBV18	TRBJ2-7	TGTGCCAGCTCACCAGAAATTCCAGGGGTCGAGCAGTACTTC	CASSPEIPGVEQYF
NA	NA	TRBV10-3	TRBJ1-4	TGTGCCATCAGTGAGGTCCAGAATGAAAAACTGTTTTTT	CAISEVQNEKLFF
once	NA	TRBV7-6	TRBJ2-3	TGTGCCAGCAGCTTGGACGGCACAGATACGCAGTATTTT	CASSLDGTDTQYF
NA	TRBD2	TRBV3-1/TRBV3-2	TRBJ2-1	TGTGCCAGCAGCCAACCGGGAGGGTTCAATGAGCAGTTCTTC	CASSQPGGFNEQFF
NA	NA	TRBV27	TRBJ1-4	TGTGCCAGCAGTTTAGAAGGGGTGGGGGAAAAACTGTTTTTT	CASSLEGVGEKLFF
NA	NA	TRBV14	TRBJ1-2	TGTGCCAGCAGCCAGGCCGCCACAGGGACCCTGGGCTACACCTTC	CASSQAATGTLGYTF
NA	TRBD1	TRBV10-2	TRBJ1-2	TGCGCCAGCTCTCCCCCCCCCGGACAGGGGGTGCTGAAGGCCTTC	CASSPPPGQGVLKAF
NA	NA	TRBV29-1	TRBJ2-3	TGCAGCGTGCACTACACAGCGGATACGCAGTATTTT	CSVHYTADTQYF
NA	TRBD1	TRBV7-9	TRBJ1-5	TGTGCCAGCAGTCCCGGGACAGGGATAGTGAATCAGCCCCAGCATTTT	CASSPGTGIVNQPQHF
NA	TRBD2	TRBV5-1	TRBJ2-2	TGCGCCAGCAGCTTAACCAGCGGGAGGGCCGGCGGGGAGCTGTTTTTT	CASSLTSGRAGGELFF
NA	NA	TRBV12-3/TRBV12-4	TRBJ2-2	TGTGCCAGCAGTCCCGGTCCGGGCGGGGAGCTGTTTTTT	CASSPGPGGELFF
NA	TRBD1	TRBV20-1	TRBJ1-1	TGCAGTGCCAGTAACAGGGGAGGTACTGAAGCTTTCTTT	CSASNRGGTEAFF
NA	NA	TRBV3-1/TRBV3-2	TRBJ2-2	TGTGCCAGCAGCCAAGTGAGGTGGTCGAACACCGGGGAGCTGTTTTTT	CASSQVRWSNTGELFF
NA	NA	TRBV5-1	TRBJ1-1	TGCGCCAGCAGCTTGAGGCGGGATGGAGCTTTCTTT	CASSLRRDGAFF
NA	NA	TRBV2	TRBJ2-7	TGTGCCAGCAGGCACACGGACACGGAGGAGCAGTACTTC	CASRHTDTEEQYF
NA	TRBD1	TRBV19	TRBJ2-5	TGTGCCAGTAGTTCCTCGGGACAGTCCTTATCGCAGTACTTC	CASSSSGQSLSQYF
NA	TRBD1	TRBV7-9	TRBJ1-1	TGTGCCAGCAGCTCGGGACAGCAAATGAACACTGAAGCTTTCTTT	CASSSGQQMNTEAFF